These 31 T cell receptor beta chains came from one sample sequenced in a study of radiotherapy plus CTLA-4 blockade in lung cancer. Measured with immunoSEQ multiplex PCR; TCRdb has only the in-frame clones, and not every one. This table has about 120,000 clones, over 65% appearing once. The specimen was peripheral blood, collected from a patient treated with radiotherapy plus ipilimumab. The receptor source for this set is a human donor with non-small cell lung cancer that progressed on radiotherapy plus ipilimumab. Some clones in this sample may be carry-over from other donors' samples.

The V gene is TRBV18, the J gene TRBJ1-2; 7 bases are a match to TRBD1. CDR3 length equals 18 residues. Germline V lookup: CDR1 KGHSH, CDR2 LQKENI. V lost 3 bases to trimming and J lost 8 bases; unmatched junction nucleotides: 21. The chain's CDR3 is CASSPTNLQGSNSYGYTF. CDR3 nucleotide sequence: TGTGCCAGCTCACCGACCAATCTACAGGGGTCCAACTCCTACGGCTACACCTTC.

In the case of this clone: This same CDR3 is encoded by further DNA sequences in the sample. The gene calls are TRBV4-2 and TRBJ2-5; 10 nucleotides agree with TRBD2. Germline V gene data show CDR1 as LGHNA and CDR2 as YNFKEQ. The V gene end was trimmed by 0 bases and the J gene end by 8 bases; junction bases not matched to a gene: 9. This CDR3 comprises 16 residues. CDR3 coding DNA: TGTGCCAGCAGCCAAGATGCACTAGCGGGGCCGGGAACCCAGTACTTC. This translates into CASSQDALAGPGTQYF.

This clone appeared a few times. The rearrangement uses TRBV28 and TRBJ1-2; no reliable D call. Germline V gene sequence: CDR1 MDHEN, CDR2 SYDVKM. Between the trimmed V and J ends, which lost 3 bases and 6 bases, there was a span of 8 bases. The CDR3 runs 12 residues. The CDR3 loop reads CASSFGGHGYTF. DNA of the CDR3: TGTGCCAGCAGTTTTGGAGGGCATGGCTACACCTTC.

The V and J genes are TRBV5-1 and TRBJ2-7; D is unresolved. In germline, CDR1 is SGHRS, CDR2 YFSETQ. The CDR3 runs to 14 residues. V was trimmed by 5 bases and J by 1 base, leaving 13 bases between them. The CDR3 is CASREYSGSYEQYF. DNA for the CDR3: TGCGCCAGCAGGGAATATAGTGGGTCCTACGAGCAGTACTTC. Full variable domain (outside the CDR3, taken from reference TRBV5-1 and TRBJ2-7): KAGVTQTPRYLIKTRGQQVTLSCSPISGHRSVSWYQQTPGQGLQFLFEYFSETQRNKGNFPGRFSGRQFSNSRSEMNVSTLELGDSALYLCASREYSGSYEQYFGPGTRLTVT.

The J gene is TRBJ1-1, the V gene TRBV28; D possibly corresponds to TRBD1 (6 bases). Germline CDR1 reads MDHEN; CDR2 reads SYDVKM. The CDR3 is made up of 14 amino acids. The V end lost 6 bases, the J end lost 3 bases, and 14 bases lay between the germline ends. The CDR3 sequence: CASRRGAGDTEAFF. CDR3 DNA sequence: TGTGCCAGCAGGAGGGGGGCTGGGGACACTGAAGCTTTCTTT.

The rearrangement links TRBV5-1 to TRBJ2-1, with 7 bases that match TRBD1. Trimming removed 3 bases from V and 10 bases from J; junction bases left unmatched: 10. CDR3 size: 14 residues. Germline V gives CDR1 SGHRS, CDR2 YFSETQ. CDR3: CASSYLGQAGEQFF. The CDR3 region has the DNA TGCGCCAGCAGCTACCTCGGACAGGCCGGGGAGCAGTTCTTC.

V and J are TRBV20-1 and TRBJ2-7; the D gene is possibly TRBD2 (5 bases). CDR3 size: 11 residues. Deletions cut 4 bases from V and 2 bases from J, with 6 bases between. The germline CDR1 and CDR2 sequences are DFQATT and SNEGSKA (reference sequence). The CDR3 protein is CSAMRAYEQYF. DNA of the CDR3: TGCAGTGCTATGAGGGCCTACGAGCAGTACTTC.

The chain recombines TRBV5-6 with TRBJ2-7; 9 bases fit TRBD1. CDR3 length equals 15 residues. The V segment lost 4 bases and the J segment 0 bases; nucleotides outside the gene matches: 5. CDR1 and CDR2 from the germline V gene are SGHDT and YYEEEE. The CDR3 loop reads CASSRTGASSYEQYF. CDR3 in DNA: TGTGCCAGCAGCAGGACAGGGGCGAGCTCCTACGAGCAGTACTTC.

V gene TRBV5-4 combines with J gene TRBJ2-5; maybe TRBD1 (6 bases). Germline V CDR1 and CDR2: SGHNT, YYREEE (reference sequence). The CDR3 has 13 residues. The ends were cut back, 4 bases at V and 4 bases at J, with 11 bases in the middle. The CDR3 is CASSPDRRETQYF. The CDR3 coding sequence is TGTGCCAGCAGCCCCGACAGGAGAGAGACCCAGTACTTC.

CDR3 region: CASTWTSKSPLHF. CDR3 sequence (DNA): TGTGCCAGCACCTGGACCTCAAAATCACCCCTCCACTTT. The chain is built from TRBV28 and TRBJ1-6, with D unclear. Germline V gives CDR1 MDHEN, CDR2 SYDVKM. This CDR3 is built from 13 residues. V was cut by 7 bases and J by 10 bases, with 14 bases left in between.

The chain uses TRBV7-9 and TRBJ2-1; unclear D gene. The CDR3 extends over 13 amino acids. The V gene lost 5 bases and the J gene lost 4 bases, with 9 bases spanning the gap. The V gene's germline CDR1 is SEHNR and CDR2 FQNEAQ (reference sequence). The DNA of the CDR3 is TGTGCCAGCAGCGCACCCTCTTACAATGAGCAGTTCTTC. This gives the protein CASSAPSYNEQFF.

The gene calls are TRBV15 and TRBJ1-3, with a weak D call TRBD1 (5 bases). Germline-derived CDR1 and CDR2 are LNHNV and YYDKDF (reference sequence). The V and J ends lost 4 bases and 4 bases respectively, with 11 bases between them. CDR3 length: 14 amino acids. The CDR3 loop is CATSTRGFGNTIYF. In DNA form, the CDR3 reads TGTGCCACCAGCACACGGGGGTTCGGAAACACCATATATTTT.

The chain uses TRBV4-2 and TRBJ2-5; 11 nucleotides align to TRBD2. The CDR3 is 17 amino acids. Trimming cost V 0 bases and J 6 bases; bases outside gene matches: 9. Germline-derived CDR1 and CDR2 are LGHNA and YNFKEQ. As DNA, the CDR3 is TGTGCCAGCAGCCAAGACGGATTTCTAGCGGGGGGTCAGACCCAGTACTTC. It encodes CASSQDGFLAGGQTQYF.

This chain joins TRBV5-8 and TRBJ2-7; D not resolved. Trimming stripped 4 bases from V and 7 bases from J, with 12 bases between. In germline, CDR1 is SGHTS, CDR2 YDEGEE. This CDR3 region has 12 residues. For the CDR3, the DNA is TGTGCCAGCAGCCGCGTCGGGTTTGAGCAGTACTTC. It encodes CASSRVGFEQYF. Filled out from reference TRBV5-8 and TRBJ2-7, the complete variable domain reads EAGVTQSPTHLIKTRGQQATLRCSPISGHTSVYWYQQALGLGLQFLLWYDEGEERNRGNFPPRFSGRQFPNYSSELNVNALELEDSALYLCASSRVGFEQYFGPGTRLTVT.

The chain joins TRBV30 to TRBJ1-2; tentatively, D is TRBD1 (5 bases). The V end was cut by 2 bases, the J end by 8 bases, with 15 bases between. Looked up from germline, CDR1 is GTSNPN and CDR2 is SVGIG (reference sequence). The CDR3 is 13 residues long. CDR3 DNA sequence: TGTGCCTGGAGTCGGGGACGCCTGGGGGGCTACACCTTC. Its protein is CAWSRGRLGGYTF. The full variable domain, its missing parts supplied by reference TRBV30 and TRBJ1-2, is SQTIHQWPATLVQPVGSPLSLECTVEGTSNPNLYWYRQAAGRGLQLLFYSVGIGQISSEVPQNLSASRPQDRQFILSSKKLLLSDSGFYLCAWSRGRLGGYTFGSGTRLTVV.

The chain joins TRBV6-5 to TRBJ2-2; D is undetermined. The CDR3 has 11 residues. V lost 5 bases and J lost 5, with 3 bases in between. Germline CDR1 MNHEY, CDR2 SVGAGI. The CDR3 sequence: CASSKTGELFF. The CDR3 DNA sequence: TGTGCCAGCAGTAAGACCGGGGAGCTGTTTTTT.

Only a few counts were recorded for this clone. The rearrangement joins TRBV9 to TRBJ1-3; D is unclear. Trimming took off 7 bases at V and 0 bases at J, with 5 bases between the two ends. Per germline, CDR1 SGDLS and CDR2 YYNGEE. This CDR3 contains 12 residues. CDR3 DNA sequence: TGTGCCAGCTCCCTCTCTGGAAACACCATATATTTT. As protein: CASSLSGNTIYF.

The gene calls are TRBV12-2 and TRBJ2-7; the D call of TRBD2 is as the table states it, not checked on the DNA. TRBV12-2 is given as a pseudogene. The CDR3 loop spans 13 amino acids. DNA for the CDR3: TGTGCAAAAACCCGCCTGGGAGATTGGGAGCAGTACTTC. Translated: CAKTRLGDWEQYF.

The chain links TRBV30 to TRBJ1-1, with D possibly being TRBD1 (6 bases). The germline V and J ends were trimmed by 8 bases and 0 bases, with 13 bases remaining between them. The germline CDR1 and CDR2 sequences are GTSNPN and SVGIG (reference sequence). The length of the CDR3 is 13 residues. The DNA for the CDR3 is TGTGCCGGTGGCAGGGGTATGAACACTGAAGCTTTCTTT. Its translation: CAGGRGMNTEAFF.

CDR3 sequence: CASSAKGQGEFEQYF. CDR3 sequence (DNA): TGTGCCAGCAGCGCAAAGGGACAGGGGGAATTCGAGCAGTACTTC. The chain is built from TRBV9 and TRBJ2-7; TRBD1 aligns across 11 bases. The CDR3 has 15 residues. CDR1 is SGDLS and CDR2 is YYNGEE in the germline V gene. V lost 3 bases to trimming and J lost 6 bases; unmatched junction nucleotides: 8. The whole variable domain, remainder taken from reference TRBV9 and TRBJ2-7, is DSGVTQTPKHLITATGQRVTLRCSPRSGDLSVYWYQQSLDQGLQFLIQYYNGEERAKGNILERFSAQQFPDLHSELNLSSLELGDSALYFCASSAKGQGEFEQYFGPGTRLTVT.

This chain connects TRBV7-9 to TRBJ1-1; maybe TRBD1 (6 bases). This CDR3 contains 11 residues. Germline V gene data show CDR1 as SEHNR and CDR2 as FQNEAQ (reference sequence). Trimming cost V 9 bases and J 4 bases, with 9 bases left between them. The CDR3 spells CARRGGTEAFF. CDR3 in DNA: TGTGCCAGGAGAGGGGGCACTGAAGCTTTCTTT. The whole variable domain, filled in from reference TRBV7-9 and TRBJ1-1, reads DTGVSQNPRHKITKRGQNVTFRCDPISEHNRLYWYRQTLGQGPEFLTYFQNEAQLEKSRLLSDRFSAERPKGSFSTLEIQRTEQGDSAMYLCARRGGTEAFFGQGTRLTVV.

This rearrangement joins TRBV6-1 to TRBJ1-6, with 8 bases identical to TRBD1. The germline V gene has CDR1 MNHNS and CDR2 SASEGT. With V trimmed by 6 bases and J by 11 bases, 9 bases remained unmatched. The CDR3 spans 14 residues. CDR3 sequence reads: CASRATGGGTPLHF. CDR3 in DNA: TGTGCCAGCAGGGCTACAGGGGGAGGAACACCCCTCCACTTT.

As for this clone: The sample contains more than one DNA sequence encoding this CDR3. The rearrangement joins TRBV6-4 to TRBJ2-3; D could derive from TRBD1 or TRBD2 (6 bases each). Trimming removed 4 bases at V and 2 bases at J, with 7 bases between. This CDR3 region has 13 residues. Germline V CDR1 and CDR2: MRHNA, SNTAGT. CDR3 region: CASSGGATDTQYF. The CDR3 DNA follows: TGTGCCAGCAGTGGGGGGGCCACAGATACGCAGTATTTT.

This clone was picked up a small number of times. This chain links TRBV5-4 with TRBJ2-5, with 7 nucleotides matching TRBD2. Germline values: CDR1 SGHNT, CDR2 YYREEE (reference sequence). Losses at the gene ends were 3 bases for V and 4 bases for J; bases not matched to a gene: 15. This CDR3 comprises 17 residues. The CDR3 sequence: CASSSVGQGGEGETQYF. For the CDR3, the DNA is TGTGCCAGCAGCTCCGTAGGGCAGGGAGGGGAGGGAGAGACCCAGTACTTC. Full variable domain (rest looked up from reference TRBV5-4 and TRBJ2-5): ETGVTQSPTHLIKTRGQQVTLRCSSQSGHNTVSWYQQALGQGPQFIFQYYREEENGRGNFPPRFSGLQFPNYSSELNVNALELDDSALYLCASSSVGQGGEGETQYFGPGTRLLVL.

The chain couples TRBV5-6 to TRBJ2-5, with D possibly matching TRBD2 (5 bases). The CDR3 loop spans 14 amino acids. Germline CDR1 is SGHDT and CDR2 is YYEEEE. Trimming removed 4 bases from V and 7 bases from J, with 17 bases in between. CDR3 in amino acids: CASSKTLEYGTQYF. DNA of the CDR3: TGTGCCAGCAGCAAAACACTAGAGTATGGGACCCAGTACTTC.

The chain is built from TRBV5-1 and TRBJ2-1; 8 nucleotides align to TRBD2. This CDR3 is 13 amino acids long. Trimming cost V 4 bases and J 6 bases; bases outside gene matches: 3. Germline lookup yields CDR1 SGHRS and CDR2 YFSETQ. CDR3 coding DNA: TGCGCCAGCAGCATCGGACTAGCCAATGAGCAGTTCTTC. It specifies CASSIGLANEQFF.

The sample holds a few counts of this clone. J is TRBJ2-1 and V is TRBV7-8; TRBD2 aligns across 10 bases. This CDR3 comprises 15 residues. Germline lookup yields CDR1 SGHVS and CDR2 FQNEAQ. The V segment lost 5 bases and the J segment 4 bases; nucleotides outside the gene matches: 5. CDR3 protein: CASSKGTSAYNEQFF. The CDR3 DNA follows: TGTGCCAGCAGCAAAGGGACTAGCGCTTACAATGAGCAGTTCTTC. The whole variable domain, remainder taken from reference TRBV7-8 and TRBJ2-1, is GAGVSQSPRYKVAKRGQDVALRCDPISGHVSLFWYQQALGQGPEFLTYFQNEAQLDKSGLPSDRFFAERPEGSVSTLKIQRTQQEDSAVYLCASSKGTSAYNEQFFGPGTRLTVL.

The chain is built from TRBV9 and TRBJ2-1; TRBD2 agrees at 16 bases. Losses at the gene ends were 3 bases for V and 10 bases for J; bases not matched to a gene: 10. This CDR3 spans 17 amino acids. The V gene's germline CDR1 is SGDLS and CDR2 YYNGEE. CDR3 in DNA: TGTGCCAGCAGCGCCGATCCGGGACTAGCGGGGGGGCGCGAGCAGTTCTTC. Translating it yields CASSADPGLAGGREQFF.

The rearrangement links TRBV5-1 to TRBJ1-2; D may be TRBD1 (6 bases). The CDR3 length is 13 residues. From germline, CDR1 is SGHRS and CDR2 YFSETQ. V dropped 2 bases and J dropped 6 bases, with 11 bases sitting between them. CDR3 sequence: CASSLQGQDGYTF. CDR3 coding DNA: TGCGCCAGCAGCTTACAGGGTCAGGATGGCTACACCTTC.

V usage is TRBV27 and J usage is TRBJ2-2, with D uncertain. Trimming cost V 2 bases and J 3 bases, with 13 bases left between them. CDR1 is MNHEY, CDR2 SMNVEV, per germline (reference sequence). The CDR3 loop spans 16 amino acids. The CDR3 sequence is CASSLNPPIYTGELFF. The CDR3 bases are TGTGCCAGCAGTTTAAACCCCCCCATTTACACCGGGGAGCTGTTTTTT.

This clone was observed once. The chain joins TRBV6-1 to TRBJ1-2; D not certain. Trimming took 1 base from V and 1 from J, leaving 10 bases between them. Germline lookup yields CDR1 MNHNS and CDR2 SASEGT. This CDR3 contains 15 residues. In nucleotides, the CDR3 is TGTGCCAGCAGTGAAGGAGGCAGCTTTAACTATGGCTACACCTTC. It translates to CASSEGGSFNYGYTF.